The clone carrying this T cell receptor (beta chain) was found a few times. The record originates from a study of blood T cell repertoires in COVID-19. The wider study: COVID-19 samples, acute and convalescent, were from the United States, Italy and Spain. Sources were T cells, B-cell-depleted T cells, or PBMCs; the material itself was cDNA or gDNA.

Authors' methods: From reference gene primer amplification, estimates of nucleated cell counts were derived. This table comes from immunoSEQ multiplex PCR, and its TCRdb copy is limited to in-frame clones, with some not included. Clone size and the V and J calls come from that table; the DNA yielded D and trimming. The sample has 140,000 or so clones, roughly 80% seen once. This sequence was found in a man between 65 and 79 years old who had recovered from COVID-19. The specimen sequenced was peripheral blood.

The CDR3 loop reads CAISPSPDRDDYGYTF. In nucleotides, the CDR3 is TGTGCCATCAGTCCTTCCCCGGACAGGGATGACTATGGCTACACCTTC. This chain joins TRBV10-3 and TRBJ1-2; 8 bases align to TRBD1. Germline values: CDR1 ENHRY, CDR2 SYGVKD. The CDR3 sequence is 16 residues long. After removal of 5 bases from V and 3 bases from J, the junction contained 11 bases not matched to a gene.